These 11 T cell receptor beta chains share one sample of origin, sequenced in a study of blood T cell repertoires in COVID-19. Libraries were prepared by immunoSEQ multiplex PCR; TCRdb keeps only in-frame clonotypes and omits some of them. The sample lists approximately 190,000 clones, 80% seen once, with about 7.2% in the top ten. The specimen was peripheral blood. All receptors derive from a man aged 60 to 69 with acute or convalescent COVID-19.

V is TRBV12-5 and J is TRBJ2-3; TRBD1 matches at 7 bases. The CDR3 totals 12 residues. Germline trimming cut 4 bases from V and 5 bases from J; bases unmatched to any gene: 0. CDR1 is LGHNT and CDR2 is FRNRAP in the germline V gene. The CDR3 DNA reads TGTGCTAGTGGTTCAGGGGGAGATACGCAGTATTTT. Protein sequence: CASGSGGDTQYF.

This chain connects TRBV20-1 to TRBJ2-1, with 10 bases identical to TRBD2. With 3 bases clipped from V and 9 bases from J, the junction kept 8 bases outside the gene matches. Germline values: CDR1 DFQATT, CDR2 SNEGSKA (reference sequence). The CDR3 is 14 residues long. The CDR3 reads CSASGLAGAAEQFF. The CDR3 DNA follows: TGCAGTGCTAGTGGCCTAGCGGGGGCGGCTGAGCAGTTCTTC.

This sequence joins TRBV11-3 and TRBJ2-1; a weak D match, TRBD2 (6 bases). V lost 5 bases to trimming and J lost 10 bases, with 12 bases between them. Germline CDR1 reads SGHNT; CDR2 reads YENEEA. CDR3 length equals 12 residues. The DNA of the CDR3 is TGTGCCAGCAGCGCTAGCGCACGGGAGCAGTTCTTC. Translation gives CASSASAREQFF.

This chain links TRBV5-4 with TRBJ2-1; perhaps TRBD2 as D (7 bases). Germline V lookup: CDR1 SGHNT, CDR2 YYREEE (reference sequence). The length of the CDR3 is 15 residues. Trimming removed 1 base from V and 6 bases from J, with 14 bases in between. The CDR3 reads CASSLRGEGRNEQFF. In DNA, the CDR3 is TGTGCCAGCAGCTTGAGGGGGGAGGGCCGCAATGAGCAGTTCTTC. Variable domain in full (rest from reference TRBV5-4 and TRBJ2-1): ETGVTQSPTHLIKTRGQQVTLRCSSQSGHNTVSWYQQALGQGPQFIFQYYREEENGRGNFPPRFSGLQFPNYSSELNVNALELDDSALYLCASSLRGEGRNEQFFGPGTRLTVL.

This sequence joins TRBV19 and TRBJ2-3; D possibly corresponds to TRBD2 (6 bases). The V end lost 2 bases, the J end lost 2 bases, and 8 bases lay between the germline ends. The length of the CDR3 is 14 residues. Germline V CDR1 and CDR2: LNHDA, SQIVND (reference sequence). The CDR3 coding sequence is TGTGCCAGTAGTATATCTAGCGCCACAGATACGCAGTATTTT. Residues: CASSISSATDTQYF.

V and J are TRBV6-5 and TRBJ2-7, with D possibly TRBD1 on 5 matching bases. This CDR3 comprises 14 residues. V dropped 5 bases and J dropped 6 bases, with 17 bases sitting between them. Looked up from germline, CDR1 is MNHEY and CDR2 is SVGAGI. The CDR3 reads CASSPGRPVLEQYF. The CDR3 DNA follows: TGTGCCAGCAGTCCAGGGCGTCCCGTGCTCGAGCAGTACTTC.

V is TRBV5-1 and J is TRBJ1-5; perhaps TRBD1 as D (5 bases). Looked up from germline, CDR1 is SGHRS and CDR2 is YFSETQ. CDR3 size: 15 residues. V gave up 0 bases and J gave up 5 bases, with 12 bases separating them. The CDR3 is CASSLGPGNHQPQHF. The CDR3 DNA is TGCGCCAGCAGCTTGGGGCCAGGGAATCATCAGCCCCAGCATTTT. Combining the CDR3 with reference TRBV5-1 and TRBJ1-5 gives the whole variable domain KAGVTQTPRYLIKTRGQQVTLSCSPISGHRSVSWYQQTPGQGLQFLFEYFSETQRNKGNFPGRFSGRQFSNSRSEMNVSTLELGDSALYLCASSLGPGNHQPQHFGDGTRLSIL.

The chain carries TRBV7-9 and TRBJ1-3, with D unresolved. V lost 5 bases and J lost 5, with 22 bases in between. CDR1 and CDR2 from the germline V gene are SEHNR and FQNEAQ (reference sequence). The CDR3 contains 17 residues. CDR3 loop: CASSRGDGEIVRNTIYF. The CDR3 nucleotides are TGTGCCAGCAGCAGAGGAGACGGGGAGATAGTAAGAAACACCATATATTTT.

The rearrangement uses TRBV2 and TRBJ1-2, with TRBD1 matching 8 bases. With 10 bases clipped from V and 4 bases from J, the junction kept 11 bases outside the gene matches. This CDR3 spans 14 amino acids. Germline V gene lookup returns CDR1 SNHLY and CDR2 FYNNEI. CDR3 amino acids: CAKLDRGKGYGYTF. CDR3 sequence (DNA): TGTGCCAAACTAGACAGGGGCAAAGGCTATGGCTACACCTTC.

The CDR3 protein is CASSITMGLANTDTQYF. CDR3 coding DNA: TGTGCCAGTAGTATTACTATGGGACTAGCGAACACAGATACGCAGTATTTT. The rearrangement links TRBV19 to TRBJ2-3; 10 nucleotides match TRBD2. CDR1 and CDR2 (germline): LNHDA, SQIVND (reference sequence). This CDR3 spans 17 amino acids. The V and J ends lost 3 bases and 2 bases, in that order; junction bases with no gene match: 8.

The chain links TRBV7-9 to TRBJ2-1, with 9 bases that match TRBD2. Germline-derived CDR1 and CDR2 are SEHNR and FQNEAQ (reference sequence). Trimming removed 5 bases from V and 2 bases from J; junction bases left unmatched: 7. This CDR3 has 16 amino acids. The CDR3 nucleotides read TGTGCCAGCAGCGCACCGGGACTAGCAACCTACAATGAGCAGTTCTTC. It encodes CASSAPGLATYNEQFF.